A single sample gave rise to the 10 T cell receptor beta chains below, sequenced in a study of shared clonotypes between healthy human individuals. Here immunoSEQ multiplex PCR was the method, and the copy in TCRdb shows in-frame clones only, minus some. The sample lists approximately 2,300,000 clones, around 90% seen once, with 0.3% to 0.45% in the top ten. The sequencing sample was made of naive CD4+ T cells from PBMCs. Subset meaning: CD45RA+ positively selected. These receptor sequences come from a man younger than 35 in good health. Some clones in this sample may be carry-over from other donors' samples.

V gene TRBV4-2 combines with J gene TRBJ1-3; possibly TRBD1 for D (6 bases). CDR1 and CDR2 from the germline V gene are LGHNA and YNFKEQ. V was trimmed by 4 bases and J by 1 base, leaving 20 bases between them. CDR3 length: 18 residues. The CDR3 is CASSPNEVGQPSGNTIYF. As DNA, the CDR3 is TGTGCCAGCAGCCCGAACGAAGTAGGACAGCCTTCTGGAAACACCATATATTTT.

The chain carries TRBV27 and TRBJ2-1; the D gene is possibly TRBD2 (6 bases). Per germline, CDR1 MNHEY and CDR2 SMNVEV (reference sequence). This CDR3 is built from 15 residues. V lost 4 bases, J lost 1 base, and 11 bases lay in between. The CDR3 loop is CASSSPEGSYNEQFF. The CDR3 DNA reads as TGTGCCAGCAGTTCGCCGGAGGGGTCCTACAATGAGCAGTTCTTC.

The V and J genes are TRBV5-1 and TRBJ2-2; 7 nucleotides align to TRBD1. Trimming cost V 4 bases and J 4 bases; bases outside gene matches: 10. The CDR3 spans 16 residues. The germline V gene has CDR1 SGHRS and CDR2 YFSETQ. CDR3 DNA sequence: TGCGCCAGCAGCCCCCGACAGGGTACGGGCACCGGGGAGCTGTTTTTT. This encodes CASSPRQGTGTGELFF.

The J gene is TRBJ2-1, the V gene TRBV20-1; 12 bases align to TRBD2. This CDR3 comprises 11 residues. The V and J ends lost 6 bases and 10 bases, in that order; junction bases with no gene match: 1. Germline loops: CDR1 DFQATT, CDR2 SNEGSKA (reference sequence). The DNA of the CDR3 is TGCAGTGCCACTAGCGGGAGGGAGCAGTTCTTC. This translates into CSATSGREQFF.

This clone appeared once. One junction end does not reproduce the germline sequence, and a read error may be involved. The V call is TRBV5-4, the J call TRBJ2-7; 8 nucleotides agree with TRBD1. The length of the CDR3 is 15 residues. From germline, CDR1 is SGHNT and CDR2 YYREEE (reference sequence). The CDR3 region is CASSLARTGPLNLEF. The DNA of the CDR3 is TGTGCCAGCAGCTTGGCCAGGACAGGGCCCTTGAATTTAGAGTTC.

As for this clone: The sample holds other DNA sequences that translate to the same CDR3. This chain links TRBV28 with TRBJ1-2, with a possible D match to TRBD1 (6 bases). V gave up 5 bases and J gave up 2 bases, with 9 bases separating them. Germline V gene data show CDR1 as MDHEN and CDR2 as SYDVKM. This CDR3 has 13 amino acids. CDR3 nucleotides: TGTGCCAGCAGTCTAGGGGGGAACTATGGCTACACCTTC. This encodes CASSLGGNYGYTF.

Written as DNA, the CDR3 is TGCGCCAGCAGCCCTCGGGACCCCAAACTCCCCGGCACAGATACGCAGTATTTT. Translation: CASSPRDPKLPGTDTQYF. This rearrangement joins TRBV4-3 to TRBJ2-3; possibly TRBD1 or TRBD2 for D (5 bases each). Germline CDR1 is LGHNA and CDR2 is YSLEER. With 4 bases removed from V and 1 base from J, the gap between germline ends came to 21 bases. This CDR3 contains 18 residues.

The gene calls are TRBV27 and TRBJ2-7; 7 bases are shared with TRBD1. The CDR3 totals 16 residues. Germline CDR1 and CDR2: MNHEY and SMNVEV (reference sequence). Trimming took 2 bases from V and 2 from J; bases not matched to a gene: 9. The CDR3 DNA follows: TGTGCCAGCAGTTTAAAGGGGGCAGGGGGTCCCTACGAGCAGTACTTC. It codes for CASSLKGAGGPYEQYF.

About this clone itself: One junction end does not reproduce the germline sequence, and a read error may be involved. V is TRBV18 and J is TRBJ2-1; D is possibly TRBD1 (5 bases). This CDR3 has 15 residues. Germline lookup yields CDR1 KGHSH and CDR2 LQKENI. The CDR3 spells CASSPPSRTLNEQFF. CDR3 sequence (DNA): TGTGCCAGCTCCCCACCAAGTAGGACATTAAATGAGCAGTTCTTC. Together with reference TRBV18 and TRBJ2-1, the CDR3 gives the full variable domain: NAGVMQNPRHLVRRRGQEARLRCSPMKGHSHVYWYRQLPEEGLKFMVYLQKENIIDESGMPKERFSAEFPKEGPSILRIQQVVRGDSAAYFCASSPPSRTLNEQFFGPGTRLTVL.

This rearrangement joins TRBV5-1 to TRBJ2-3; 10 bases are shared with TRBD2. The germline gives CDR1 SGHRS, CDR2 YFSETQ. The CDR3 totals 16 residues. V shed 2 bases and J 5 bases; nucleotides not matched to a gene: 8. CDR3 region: CASSFGLAGVGDTQYF. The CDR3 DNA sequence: TGCGCCAGCAGCTTTGGCCTAGCGGGAGTTGGAGATACGCAGTATTTT.